A single sample is the source of the 4 T cell receptor beta chains below, sequenced in a study of blood T cell repertoires in COVID-19. Repertoires were generated with immunoSEQ multiplex PCR, while TCRdb's copy carries only in-frame clones and drops some. The sample holds 25,000 to 35,000 clones, roughly 89% seen once. The source material was peripheral blood. These receptors were taken from an elderly man with acute or convalescent COVID-19.

This clone was seen only once. V is TRBV10-3 and J is TRBJ2-5, with D possibly matching TRBD2 (6 bases). Trimming stripped 2 bases from V and 5 bases from J, with 9 bases between. This CDR3 contains 13 residues. The germline V gene has CDR1 ENHRY and CDR2 SYGVKD. The CDR3 DNA sequence: TGTGCCATCAGTGAGCGGGAGAGGGAGACCCAGTACTTC. This codes for CAISERERETQYF.

V and J are TRBV18 and TRBJ2-7; D is ambiguous. The CDR3 is made up of 16 amino acids. The germline V gene has CDR1 KGHSH and CDR2 LQKENI. Trimming pared 3 bases from V and 3 bases from J, leaving 18 bases between. The CDR3 here is CASSPENSTVNYEQYF. The CDR3 DNA is TGTGCCAGCTCACCGGAGAATTCTACCGTGAACTACGAGCAGTACTTC.

The CDR3 DNA reads as TGTGCCAGCAGCCCCAGAGGGGGGACAGGGGCGAACACCGGGGAGCTGTTTTTT. Translating gives CASSPRGGTGANTGELFF. The V and J genes are TRBV11-2 and TRBJ2-2; 10 positions match TRBD1. CDR1 is SGHAT, CDR2 FQNNGV, per germline. The CDR3 has 18 residues. J lost 0 bases, V lost 5 bases, and 9 bases had no gene match.

This clone was detected only a few times. The V and J genes are TRBV7-2 and TRBJ2-1; 13 bases are shared with TRBD2. CDR3 length: 17 amino acids. Germline assignment: CDR1 SGHTA and CDR2 FQGNSA. V was pared by 5 bases and J by 8 bases, with 12 bases of the junction left unmatched. The CDR3 sequence: CASSSRTSGSGGHEQFF. DNA for the CDR3: TGTGCCAGCAGCAGCAGGACTAGCGGGAGTGGTGGGCATGAGCAGTTCTTC.